Here is one TCR beta chain with its context. The clone's antigen remains unknown. Base qualities are missing; no much larger clone stands one base away. The V end loses 5 bases and the J end loses 6 bases, and a stretch of 9 bases separates them. The CDR3 holds 12 amino acids from the cysteine to the phenylalanine. CDR3 DNA is the only sequence kept; it has 36 bases, read in frame from the first base. The CDR1 and CDR2 encoded by the germline V gene are MNHEY and SVGEGT. Memory conventional CD4 T cells were isolated by sorting for CD4+ CD45RA- CD25- cells. Tumor-draining lymph nodes were classified as non-invaded or invaded according to the absence or presence of metastatic tumor cells. Before staining and sorting, T cells were pre-enriched using a Miltenyi Pan T Cell isolation kit. Primary tumors were characterized by immunohistochemistry for estrogen receptor, progesterone receptor, HER2 and Ki-67. Within a few hours after surgery, the fresh surgical tissue was processed by cutting it into small fragments. The tissue fragments were digested enzymatically for less than 25 minutes with Liberase TL plus DNase and were then passed through a 40-micrometer strainer. After DAPI live/dead staining, sorting was performed on a BD FACS Aria II with 98-99% purity. Sorted cells were lysed in TCL buffer and RNA was purified with a Norgen Single Cell RNA purification kit including DNase treatment.

This entry belongs to a study of draining lymph node invasion in breast cancer (dated by TCRdb to the early 2020s). The study in broad terms: Nodal metastasis was diagnosed by histology and cytokeratin immunohistochemistry and confirmed by EpCAM/CD45 flow cytometry. The separate targeted TCR sequencing included lymph nodes from five patients, and primary tumors were also sequenced for most of those five patients. Matched non-invaded and tumor-invaded tumor-draining lymph nodes plus the primary tumor were contributed by each patient, with both Treg and Tconv subsets profiled. Across breast cancer tissues, a separate targeted assay used bulk TCR-beta CDR3 sequencing to compare sorted memory regulatory T cells with memory conventional CD4 T cells.

Here is what the overall study found, with its caveats: Data could not resolve whether Treg conversion occurred in a given organ or whether converted Tregs recirculated between nodes and tumor. According to the targeted TCR-seq data, Tregs appeared to be more clonally expanded than Tconvs in every tissue, and both subsets had lower diversity in tumor than in lymph nodes. Some clones from the top 100 tumor clones were found in both invaded and non-invaded nodes, which suggests recirculation between the tumor and the draining nodes. Tracking the tumor top-100 clones was possible in just a couple of patients. In each tissue, about 13-22% of Treg TCRs were also present in Tconvs, a finding interpreted as suggesting peripheral induction of Tregs. TCRs shared between the Treg and Tconv subsets were regarded as suggesting, but not proving, a common clonal origin.

The library was made by bulk RNA-seq. For sequencing, an Illumina HiSeq 2500 was employed. Per the authors' processing: In the separate targeted TCR-seq dataset, CDR3 sequences were extracted from raw reads and quantified using MiXCR version 2.1.5 with default parameters. TCR-beta clones in the separate targeted TCR-seq dataset were defined according to the combination of V gene, J gene and CDR3 sequence. In the separate targeted TCR-seq dataset, clones with fewer than three counts were first removed, after which only the 90% most strongly expressed clones per sample were kept. For each tissue in the separate targeted TCR-seq dataset, Treg-Tconv overlap was calculated by dividing the number of shared clones by the total number of Treg clones and multiplying by 100. In TCRdb, the public reads were trimmed at Q25 with fastp and aligned with MiXCR, with productive beta chains retained. When rows share a CDR3 protein, they turn into one entry using the most common DNA and genes. These V and J calls derive from TCRdb rather than the authors' analysis. In all, the sample holds about 2,900 distinct CDR3 sequences, and 80% of those were seen once. The ten largest clones take up roughly 9.3% of the sample.

This TCR was recovered from a female donor with luminal breast cancer. Here the chain combines TRBV6-2 or TRBV6-3 and TRBJ2-3; there is no confident call for the D gene. The source material was sorted memory CD4+ effector T cells from a lymph node. The sample's cell subset or site label is to be understood as: CD45RA-negative sorted CD4+ T cells (memory Tconv or effector/memory Treg). The DNA sequence follows: TGTGCCAGCAGTGGCCAGACGGATACGCAGTATTTT. This encodes CASSGQTDTQYF.